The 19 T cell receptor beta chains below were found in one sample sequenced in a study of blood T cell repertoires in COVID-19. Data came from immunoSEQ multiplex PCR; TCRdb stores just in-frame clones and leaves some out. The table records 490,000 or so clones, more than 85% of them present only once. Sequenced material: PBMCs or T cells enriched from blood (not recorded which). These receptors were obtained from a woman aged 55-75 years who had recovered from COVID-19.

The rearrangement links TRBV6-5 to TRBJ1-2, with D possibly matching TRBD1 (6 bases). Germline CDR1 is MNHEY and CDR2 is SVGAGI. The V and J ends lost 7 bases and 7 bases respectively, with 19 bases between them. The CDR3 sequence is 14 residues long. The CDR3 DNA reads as TGTGCCAGCACGCTAGGAGGGGGGGCCTCTGGCTACACCTTC. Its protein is CASTLGGGASGYTF.

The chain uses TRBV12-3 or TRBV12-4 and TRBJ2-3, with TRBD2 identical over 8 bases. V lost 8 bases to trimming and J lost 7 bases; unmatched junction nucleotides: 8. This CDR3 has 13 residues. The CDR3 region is CASSTSGPYTQYF. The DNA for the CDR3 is TGTGCCAGCTCCACTAGCGGCCCATATACGCAGTATTTT.

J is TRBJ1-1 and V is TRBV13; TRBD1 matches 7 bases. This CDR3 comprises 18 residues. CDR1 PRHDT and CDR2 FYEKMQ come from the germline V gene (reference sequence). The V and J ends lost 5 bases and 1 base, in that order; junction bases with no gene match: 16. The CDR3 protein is CASSPPARVGGSNTEAFF. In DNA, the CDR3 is TGTGCCAGCAGCCCGCCTGCGAGAGTAGGGGGCTCGAACACTGAAGCTTTCTTT.

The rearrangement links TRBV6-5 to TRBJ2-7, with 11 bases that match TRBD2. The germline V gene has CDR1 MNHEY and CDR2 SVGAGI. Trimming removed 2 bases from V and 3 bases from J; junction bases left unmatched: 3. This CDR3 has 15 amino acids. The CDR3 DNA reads TGTGCCAGCAGTTACCCAGGGACTAGCGGCTACGAGCAGTACTTC. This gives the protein CASSYPGTSGYEQYF.

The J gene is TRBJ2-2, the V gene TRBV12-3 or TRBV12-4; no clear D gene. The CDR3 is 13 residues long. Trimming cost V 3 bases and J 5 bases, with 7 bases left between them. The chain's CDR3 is CASSFGGTGELFF. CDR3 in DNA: TGTGCCAGCAGTTTTGGCGGAACCGGGGAGCTGTTTTTT.

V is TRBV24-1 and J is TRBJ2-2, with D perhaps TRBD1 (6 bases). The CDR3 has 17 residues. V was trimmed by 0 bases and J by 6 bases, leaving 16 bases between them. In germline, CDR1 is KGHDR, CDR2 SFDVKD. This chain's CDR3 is CATSDLQGMVGPGELFF. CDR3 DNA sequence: TGTGCCACCAGTGATTTGCAGGGGATGGTAGGGCCCGGGGAGCTGTTTTTT.

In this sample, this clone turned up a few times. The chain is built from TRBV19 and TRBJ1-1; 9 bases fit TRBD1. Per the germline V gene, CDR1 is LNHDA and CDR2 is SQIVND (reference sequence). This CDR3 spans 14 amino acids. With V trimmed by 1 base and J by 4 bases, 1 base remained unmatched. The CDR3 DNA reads TGTGCCAGTAGTATAGGGACAGGGGTCACTGAAGCTTTCTTT. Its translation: CASSIGTGVTEAFF.

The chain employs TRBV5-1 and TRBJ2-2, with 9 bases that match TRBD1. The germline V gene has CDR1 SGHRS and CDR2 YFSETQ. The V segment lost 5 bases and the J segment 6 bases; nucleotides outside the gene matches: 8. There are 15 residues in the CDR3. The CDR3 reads CASRGRDRVPGELFF. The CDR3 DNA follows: TGCGCCAGCAGGGGAAGGGACAGGGTACCCGGGGAGCTGTTTTTT.

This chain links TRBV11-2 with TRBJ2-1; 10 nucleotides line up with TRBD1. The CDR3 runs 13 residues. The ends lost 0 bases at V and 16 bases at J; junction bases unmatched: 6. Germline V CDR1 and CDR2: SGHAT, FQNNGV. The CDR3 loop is CASSLEVDRGEFF. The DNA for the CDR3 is TGTGCCAGCAGCTTAGAGGTGGACAGGGGGGAATTCTTC.

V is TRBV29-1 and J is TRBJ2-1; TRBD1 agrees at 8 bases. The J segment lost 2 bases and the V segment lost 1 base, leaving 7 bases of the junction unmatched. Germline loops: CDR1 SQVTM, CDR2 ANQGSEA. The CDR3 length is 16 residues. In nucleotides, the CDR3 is TGCAGCGTTGAAGTTTCCGGGACAGGAACCTACAATGAGCAGTTCTTC. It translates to CSVEVSGTGTYNEQFF.

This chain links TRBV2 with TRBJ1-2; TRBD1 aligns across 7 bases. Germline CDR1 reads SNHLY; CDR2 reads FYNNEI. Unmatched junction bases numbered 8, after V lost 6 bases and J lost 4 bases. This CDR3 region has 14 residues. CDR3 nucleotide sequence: TGTGCCAGCAGGTTGACAGGGCCGGTCTATGGCTACACCTTC. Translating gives CASRLTGPVYGYTF.

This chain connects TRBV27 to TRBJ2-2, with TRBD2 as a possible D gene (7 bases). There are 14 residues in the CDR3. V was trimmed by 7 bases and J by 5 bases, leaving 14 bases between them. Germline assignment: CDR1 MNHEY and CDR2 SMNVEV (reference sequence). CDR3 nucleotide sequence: TGTGCCAGCATTTCGGGGGGCGGGACCGGGGAGCTGTTTTTT. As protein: CASISGGGTGELFF.

CDR3 DNA: TGTGCCACCCCGGACAACCGAGGCTTTAACTATGGCTACACCTTC. It is translated as CATPDNRGFNYGYTF. This sequence joins TRBV24-1 and TRBJ1-2; D perhaps matches TRBD1 (5 bases). V was shortened by 9 bases and J by 1 base, with 17 bases between the two germline ends. Germline V gene lookup returns CDR1 KGHDR and CDR2 SFDVKD. The CDR3 covers 15 residues.

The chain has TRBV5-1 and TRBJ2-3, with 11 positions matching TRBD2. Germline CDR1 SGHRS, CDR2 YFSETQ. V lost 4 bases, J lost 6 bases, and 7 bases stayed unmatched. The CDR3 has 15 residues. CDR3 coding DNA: TGCGCCAGCAGCCCCATAGCGGGGGGGGGTGATACGCAGTATTTT. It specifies CASSPIAGGGDTQYF. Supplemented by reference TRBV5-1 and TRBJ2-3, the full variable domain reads KAGVTQTPRYLIKTRGQQVTLSCSPISGHRSVSWYQQTPGQGLQFLFEYFSETQRNKGNFPGRFSGRQFSNSRSEMNVSTLELGDSALYLCASSPIAGGGDTQYFGPGTRLTVL.

The CDR3 here is CASRAQGDYGYTF. The CDR3 DNA reads TGTGCCAGCAGGGCACAGGGGGACTATGGCTACACCTTC. The V gene is TRBV2, the J gene TRBJ1-2; 8 positions match TRBD1. V shed 6 bases and J 3 bases; nucleotides not matched to a gene: 3. The germline V gene encodes CDR1 SNHLY and CDR2 FYNNEI. This CDR3 is built from 13 residues. Full variable domain (outside the CDR3, taken from reference TRBV2 and TRBJ1-2): EPEVTQTPSHQVTQMGQEVILRCVPISNHLYFYWYRQILGQKVEFLVSFYNNEISEKSEIFDDQFSVERPDGSNFTLKIRSTKLEDSAMYFCASRAQGDYGYTFGSGTRLTVV.

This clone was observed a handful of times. This CDR3 is CASDAGTGDSPLHF. For the CDR3, the DNA is TGTGCCAGCGACGCCGGGACAGGGGATTCACCCCTCCACTTT. The genes are TRBV25-1 and TRBJ1-6; TRBD1 matches 10 bases. The CDR3 consists of 14 residues. Trimming removed 8 bases from V and 8 bases from J; junction bases left unmatched: 6. Looked up from germline, CDR1 is MGHDK and CDR2 is SYGVNS.

The DNA of the CDR3 is TGTGCCAGTAGAGCGGACAGGGCCCCATTGAACACTGAAGCTTTCTTT. Protein sequence: CASRADRAPLNTEAFF. The chain uses TRBV19 and TRBJ1-1, with 8 bases identical to TRBD1. V lost 6 bases and J lost 0; bases outside the gene matches: 9. The germline V gene encodes CDR1 LNHDA and CDR2 SQIVND (reference sequence). The CDR3 runs to 16 residues.

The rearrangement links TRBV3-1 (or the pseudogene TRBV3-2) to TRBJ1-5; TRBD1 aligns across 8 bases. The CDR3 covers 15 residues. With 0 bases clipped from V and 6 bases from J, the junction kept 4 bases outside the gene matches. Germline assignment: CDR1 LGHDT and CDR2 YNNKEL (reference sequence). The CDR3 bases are TGTGCCAGCAGCCAAGATTCGACAGGGGCTCAGCCCCAGCATTTT. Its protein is CASSQDSTGAQPQHF.

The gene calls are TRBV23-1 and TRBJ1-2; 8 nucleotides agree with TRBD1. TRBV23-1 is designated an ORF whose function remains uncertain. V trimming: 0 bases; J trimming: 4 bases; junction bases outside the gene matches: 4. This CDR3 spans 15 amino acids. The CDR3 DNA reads TGCGCCAGCAGTCAATCGAGGCAGGGGGCCTATGGCTACACCTTC. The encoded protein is CASSQSRQGAYGYTF.